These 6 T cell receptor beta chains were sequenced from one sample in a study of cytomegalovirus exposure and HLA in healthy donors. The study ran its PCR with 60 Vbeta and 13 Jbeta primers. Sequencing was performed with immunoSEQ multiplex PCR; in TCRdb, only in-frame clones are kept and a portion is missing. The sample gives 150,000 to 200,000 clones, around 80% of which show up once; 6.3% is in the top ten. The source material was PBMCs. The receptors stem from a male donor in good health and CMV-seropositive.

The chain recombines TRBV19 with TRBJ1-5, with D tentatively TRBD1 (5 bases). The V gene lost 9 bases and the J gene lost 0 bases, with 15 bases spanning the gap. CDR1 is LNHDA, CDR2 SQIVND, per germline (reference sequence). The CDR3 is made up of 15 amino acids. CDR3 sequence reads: CASGPSGLSNQPQHF. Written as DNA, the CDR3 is TGTGCCAGCGGACCCTCAGGGCTTAGCAATCAGCCCCAGCATTTT.

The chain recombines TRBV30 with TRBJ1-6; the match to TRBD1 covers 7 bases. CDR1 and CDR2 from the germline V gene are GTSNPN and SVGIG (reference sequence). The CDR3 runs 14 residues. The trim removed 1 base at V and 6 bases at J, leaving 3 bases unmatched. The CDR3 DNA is TGTGCCTGGAGTGGAGGGACAGCTAATTCACCCCTCCACTTT. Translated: CAWSGGTANSPLHF.

The CDR3 sequence: CASSRQTGGGTEAFF. CDR3 in DNA: TGCGCCAGCAGCCGCCAGACAGGGGGAGGAACTGAAGCTTTCTTT. This rearrangement joins TRBV4-1 to TRBJ1-1; 9 bases match TRBD1. The CDR3 runs to 15 residues. Looked up from germline, CDR1 is MGHRA and CDR2 is YSYEKL. The ends lost 4 bases at V and 5 bases at J; junction bases unmatched: 8.

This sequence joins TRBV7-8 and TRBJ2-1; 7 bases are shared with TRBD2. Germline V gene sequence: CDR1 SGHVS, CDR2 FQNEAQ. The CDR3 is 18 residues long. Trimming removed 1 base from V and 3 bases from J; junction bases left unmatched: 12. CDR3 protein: CASSLGPRTSAFYNEQFF. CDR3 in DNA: TGTGCCAGCAGCTTAGGGCCGAGAACTAGCGCCTTCTACAATGAGCAGTTCTTC.

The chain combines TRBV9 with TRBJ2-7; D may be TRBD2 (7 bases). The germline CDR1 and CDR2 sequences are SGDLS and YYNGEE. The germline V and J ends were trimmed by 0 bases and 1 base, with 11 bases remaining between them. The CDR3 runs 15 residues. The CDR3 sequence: CASSVEGGRSYEQYF. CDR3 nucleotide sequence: TGTGCCAGCAGCGTAGAGGGGGGGAGGTCCTACGAGCAGTACTTC.

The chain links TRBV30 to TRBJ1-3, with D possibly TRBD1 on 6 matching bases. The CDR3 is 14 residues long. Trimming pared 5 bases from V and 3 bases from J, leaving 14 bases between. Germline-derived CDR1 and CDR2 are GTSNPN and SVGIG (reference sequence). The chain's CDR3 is CAWEQKTGGNTIYF. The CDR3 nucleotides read TGTGCCTGGGAACAAAAGACAGGTGGAAACACCATATATTTT. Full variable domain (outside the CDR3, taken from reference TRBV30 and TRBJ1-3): SQTIHQWPATLVQPVGSPLSLECTVEGTSNPNLYWYRQAAGRGLQLLFYSVGIGQISSEVPQNLSASRPQDRQFILSSKKLLLSDSGFYLCAWEQKTGGNTIYFGEGSWLTVV.